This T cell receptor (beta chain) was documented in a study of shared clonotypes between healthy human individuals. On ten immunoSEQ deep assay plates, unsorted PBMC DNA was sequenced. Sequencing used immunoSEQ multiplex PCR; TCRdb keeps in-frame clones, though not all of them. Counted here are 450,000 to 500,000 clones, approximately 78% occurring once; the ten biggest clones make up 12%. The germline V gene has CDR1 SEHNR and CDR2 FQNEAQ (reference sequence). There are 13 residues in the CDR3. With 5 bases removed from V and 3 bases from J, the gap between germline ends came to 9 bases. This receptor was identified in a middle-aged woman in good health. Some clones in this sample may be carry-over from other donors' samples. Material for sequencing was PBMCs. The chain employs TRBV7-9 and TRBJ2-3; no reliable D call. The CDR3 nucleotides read TGTGCCAGCAGCCGGACCGAAACAGATACGCAGTATTTT. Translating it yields CASSRTETDTQYF.